The clone carrying this TCR beta chain was recorded many times. The record originates from a study of regulatory T cells in long-lasting Graves disease. The germline V and J ends were trimmed by 3 bases and 4 bases, with 16 bases remaining between them. The CDR3 has 16 residues. The germline V gene has CDR1 KGHSH and CDR2 LQKENI. Arm-PCR of CDR3 regions with iRepertoire HTBI primers generated TCR beta libraries. TCRdb ran MiXCR on the multiplex PCR reads and lists one entry per CDR3 protein. The table records 540,000 or so distinct CDR3 sequences, approximately 13% of them present only once. The time point here: newly diagnosed GD, antithyroid drugs for less than 3 months. PBMCs were the source of the RNA used for TCR sequencing. As a group, patients came from one endocrinology department in Xi'an, China. The sample was also reused in another study, on T cells in Graves' hyperthyroidism and ophthalmopathy.

Sequencing was performed on peripheral blood mononuclear cells (PBMCs), taken at new diagnosis, from a patient treated with antithyroid drugs. V is TRBV18 and J is TRBJ2-1, with D perhaps given as TRBD1 or TRBD2 (6 bases each). The receptor was derived from a man aged 30 to 45 with Graves disease. The chain's CDR3 is CASSPGGSLRYNEQFF. Here the CDR3 DNA reads TGTGCCAGCTCACCGGGGGGCTCGCTACGGTACAATGAGCAGTTCTTC.